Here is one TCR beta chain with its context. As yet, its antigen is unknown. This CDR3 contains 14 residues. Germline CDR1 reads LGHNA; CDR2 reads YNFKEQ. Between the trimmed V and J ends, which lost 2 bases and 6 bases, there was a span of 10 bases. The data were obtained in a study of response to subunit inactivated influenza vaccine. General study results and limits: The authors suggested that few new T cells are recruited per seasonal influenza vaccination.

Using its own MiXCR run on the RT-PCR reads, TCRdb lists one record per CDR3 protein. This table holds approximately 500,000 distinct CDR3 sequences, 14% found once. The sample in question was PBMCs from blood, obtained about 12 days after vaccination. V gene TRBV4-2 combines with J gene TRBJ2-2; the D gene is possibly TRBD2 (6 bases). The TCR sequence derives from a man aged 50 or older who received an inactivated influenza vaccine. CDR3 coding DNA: TGTGCCAGCAGCCAAACGGGGACTCCCGGGGAGCTGTTTTTT. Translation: CASSQTGTPGELFF.